Shown below are 4 T cell receptor beta chains from a single sample sequenced in a study of T cells in localized non-small cell lung cancer. Method: immunoSEQ multiplex PCR; TCRdb's copy keeps in-frame clones and lacks some. The profile shows roughly 40,000 clones, approximately 81% of them singletons. Source: peripheral blood mononuclear cells, taken before any cancer treatment. The receptors were sampled from a male donor at least 60 years old with stage II lung adenocarcinoma.

In this sample, this clone is medium-sized (0.01 to 0.1%). The CDR3 DNA is TGTGCCAGCAGCTTGGTTCTAGGGGGCTGGGGCTACACCTTC. Translation gives CASSLVLGGWGYTF. V is TRBV5-4 and J is TRBJ1-2; 7 bases are shared with TRBD1. This CDR3 has 14 residues. V lost 0 bases, J lost 8 bases, and 7 bases stayed unmatched. The germline V gene has CDR1 SGHNT and CDR2 YYREEE (reference sequence). Full variable domain (remainder filled in from reference TRBV5-4 and TRBJ1-2): ETGVTQSPTHLIKTRGQQVTLRCSSQSGHNTVSWYQQALGQGPQFIFQYYREEENGRGNFPPRFSGLQFPNYSSELNVNALELDDSALYLCASSLVLGGWGYTFGSGTRLTVV.

This sequence joins TRBV4-2 and TRBJ2-1, with unresolved D. Between the trimmed V and J ends, which lost 0 bases and 1 base, there was a span of 10 bases. Per germline, CDR1 LGHNA and CDR2 YNFKEQ. CDR3 length: 16 amino acids. This CDR3 is CASSQERSLSYNEQFF. In nucleotides, the CDR3 is TGTGCCAGCAGCCAAGAAAGGAGCCTTTCCTACAATGAGCAGTTCTTC.

The V and J genes are TRBV4-3 and TRBJ1-5; D unresolved. V lost 1 base and J 7 bases, leaving 14 bases between the germline ends. The CDR3 is 15 residues long. Germline V gives CDR1 LGHNA, CDR2 YSLEER. In nucleotides, the CDR3 is TGCGCCAGCAGCCAAGGAAGCGGTGAAGGCCAGCCCCAGCATTTT. Its translation: CASSQGSGEGQPQHF.

The rearrangement joins TRBV10-3 to TRBJ2-7; the match to TRBD2 covers 8 bases. This CDR3 has 15 residues. V trimming: 3 bases; J trimming: 3 bases; junction bases outside the gene matches: 7. Germline values: CDR1 ENHRY, CDR2 SYGVKD. The CDR3 sequence is CAISDPSAGGYEQYF. The DNA of the CDR3 is TGTGCCATCAGTGACCCCTCTGCGGGAGGCTACGAGCAGTACTTC.